A single T cell receptor beta chain is shown here with its context. Some clones are missing from TCRdb's copy, which holds only in-frame ones; the method was immunoSEQ multiplex PCR. The sample includes 200,000 to 300,000 clones, approximately 90% of them seen just once. This entry belongs to a study of blood T cell repertoires in COVID-19. The wider study: T cells, B-cell-depleted T cells, or PBMCs supplied cDNA or gDNA.

This CDR3 region has 17 residues. Unmatched junction bases numbered 1, after V lost 0 bases and J lost 0 bases. Germline loops: CDR1 SGHRS, CDR2 YFSETQ. Material for sequencing was PBMCs or T cells enriched from blood (not recorded which). The chain carries TRBV5-1 and TRBJ2-1, with 12 positions matching TRBD2. The TCR originated in a woman between 35 and 50 years old with acute COVID-19. The CDR3 protein is CASSLVGLAGSYNEQFF. CDR3 coding DNA: TGCGCCAGCAGCTTGGTGGGACTAGCGGGCTCCTACAATGAGCAGTTCTTC.